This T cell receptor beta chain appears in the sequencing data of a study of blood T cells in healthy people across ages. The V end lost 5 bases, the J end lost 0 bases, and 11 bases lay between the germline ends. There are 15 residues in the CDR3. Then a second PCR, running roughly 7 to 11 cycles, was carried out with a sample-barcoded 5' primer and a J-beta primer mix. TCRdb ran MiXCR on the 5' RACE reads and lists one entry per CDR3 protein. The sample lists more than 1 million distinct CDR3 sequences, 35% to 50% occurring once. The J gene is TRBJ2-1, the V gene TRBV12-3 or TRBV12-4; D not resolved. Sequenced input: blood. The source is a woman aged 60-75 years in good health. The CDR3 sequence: CASSTEHNSYNEQFF. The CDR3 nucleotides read TGTGCCAGCAGTACGGAACACAACTCCTACAATGAGCAGTTCTTC.